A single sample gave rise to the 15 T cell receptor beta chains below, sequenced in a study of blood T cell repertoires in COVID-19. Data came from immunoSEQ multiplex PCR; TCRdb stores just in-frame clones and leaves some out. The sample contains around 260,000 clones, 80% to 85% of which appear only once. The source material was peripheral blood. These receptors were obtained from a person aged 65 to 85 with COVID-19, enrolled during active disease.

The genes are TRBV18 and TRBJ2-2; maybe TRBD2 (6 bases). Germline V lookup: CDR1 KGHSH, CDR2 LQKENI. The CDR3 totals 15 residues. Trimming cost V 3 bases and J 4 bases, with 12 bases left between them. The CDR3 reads CASSPQGGGTGELFF. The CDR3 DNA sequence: TGTGCCAGCTCACCCCAGGGAGGTGGCACCGGGGAGCTGTTTTTT. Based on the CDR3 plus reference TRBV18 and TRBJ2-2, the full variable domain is NAGVMQNPRHLVRRRGQEARLRCSPMKGHSHVYWYRQLPEEGLKFMVYLQKENIIDESGMPKERFSAEFPKEGPSILRIQQVVRGDSAAYFCASSPQGGGTGELFFGEGSRLTVL.

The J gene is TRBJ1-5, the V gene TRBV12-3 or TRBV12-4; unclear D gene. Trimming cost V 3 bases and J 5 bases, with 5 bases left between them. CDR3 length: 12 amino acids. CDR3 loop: CASSLADQPQHF. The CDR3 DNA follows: TGTGCCAGCAGTTTGGCGGATCAGCCCCAGCATTTT.

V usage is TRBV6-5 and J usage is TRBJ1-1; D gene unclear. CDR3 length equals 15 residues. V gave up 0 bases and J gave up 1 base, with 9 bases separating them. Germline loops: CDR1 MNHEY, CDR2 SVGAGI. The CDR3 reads CASSYSIGRNTEAFF. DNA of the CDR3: TGTGCCAGCAGTTACTCGATTGGGCGGAACACTGAAGCTTTCTTT.

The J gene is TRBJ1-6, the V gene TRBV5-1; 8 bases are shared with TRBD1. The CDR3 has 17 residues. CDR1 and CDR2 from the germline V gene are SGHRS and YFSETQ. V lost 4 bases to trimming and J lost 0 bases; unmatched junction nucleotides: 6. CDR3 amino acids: CASSGGQASSYNSPLHF. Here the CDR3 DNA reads TGCGCCAGCAGCGGGGGACAGGCAAGCTCCTATAATTCACCCCTCCACTTT.

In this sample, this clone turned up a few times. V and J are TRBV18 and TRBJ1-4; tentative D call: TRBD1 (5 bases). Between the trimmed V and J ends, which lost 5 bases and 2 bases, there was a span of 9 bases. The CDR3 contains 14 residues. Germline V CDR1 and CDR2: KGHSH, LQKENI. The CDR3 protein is CASSEGATNEKLFF. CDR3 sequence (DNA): TGTGCCAGCTCAGAAGGGGCCACTAATGAAAAACTGTTTTTT.

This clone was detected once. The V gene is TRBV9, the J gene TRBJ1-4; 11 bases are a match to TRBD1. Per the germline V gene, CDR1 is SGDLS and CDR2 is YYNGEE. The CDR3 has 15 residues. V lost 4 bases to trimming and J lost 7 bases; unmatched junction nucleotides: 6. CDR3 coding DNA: TGTGCCAGCAGCCCCAGGGACAGGGGGGGTGAAAAACTGTTTTTT. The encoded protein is CASSPRDRGGEKLFF. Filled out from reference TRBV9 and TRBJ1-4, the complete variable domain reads DSGVTQTPKHLITATGQRVTLRCSPRSGDLSVYWYQQSLDQGLQFLIQYYNGEERAKGNILERFSAQQFPDLHSELNLSSLELGDSALYFCASSPRDRGGEKLFFGSGTQLSVL.

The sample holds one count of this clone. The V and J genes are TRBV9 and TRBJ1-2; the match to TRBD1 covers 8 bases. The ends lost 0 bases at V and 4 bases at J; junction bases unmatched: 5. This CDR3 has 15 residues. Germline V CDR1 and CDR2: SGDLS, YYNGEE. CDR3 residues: CASSVGTGGGYGYTF. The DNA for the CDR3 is TGTGCCAGCAGCGTAGGTACAGGGGGTGGCTATGGCTACACCTTC.

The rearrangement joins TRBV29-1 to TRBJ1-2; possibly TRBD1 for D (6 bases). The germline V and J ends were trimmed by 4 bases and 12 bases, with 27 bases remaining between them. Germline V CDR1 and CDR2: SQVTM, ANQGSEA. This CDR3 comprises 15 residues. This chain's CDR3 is CSVVQRFPGAMGNTF. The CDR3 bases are TGCAGCGTTGTTCAGAGGTTCCCAGGGGCCATGGGGAACACCTTC.

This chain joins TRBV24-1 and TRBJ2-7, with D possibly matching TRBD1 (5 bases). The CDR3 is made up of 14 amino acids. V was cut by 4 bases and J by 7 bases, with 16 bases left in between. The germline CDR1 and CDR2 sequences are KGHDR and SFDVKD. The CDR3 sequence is CATSDRGQPPEQYF. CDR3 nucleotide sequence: TGTGCCACCAGTGACCGAGGACAACCCCCTGAGCAGTACTTC.

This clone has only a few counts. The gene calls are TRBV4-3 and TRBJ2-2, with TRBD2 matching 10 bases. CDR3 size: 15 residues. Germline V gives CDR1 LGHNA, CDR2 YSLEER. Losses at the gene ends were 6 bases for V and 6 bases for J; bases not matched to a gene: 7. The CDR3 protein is CASSPLAGGPGELFF. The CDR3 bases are TGCGCCAGCAGTCCTTTAGCGGGAGGTCCCGGGGAGCTGTTTTTT.

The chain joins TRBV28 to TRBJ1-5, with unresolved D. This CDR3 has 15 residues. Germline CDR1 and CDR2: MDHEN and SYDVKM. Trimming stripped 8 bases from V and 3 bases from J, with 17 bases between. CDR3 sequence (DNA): TGTGCCAGCCTGGGCGGGCCCTCCCCCAATCAGCCCCAGCATTTT. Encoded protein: CASLGGPSPNQPQHF.

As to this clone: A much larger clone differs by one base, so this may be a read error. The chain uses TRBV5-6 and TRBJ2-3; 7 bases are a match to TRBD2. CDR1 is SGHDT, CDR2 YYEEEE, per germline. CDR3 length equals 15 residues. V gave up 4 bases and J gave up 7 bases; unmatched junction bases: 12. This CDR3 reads CASSPGLLMSNTQYF. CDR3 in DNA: TGTGCCAGCAGCCCGGGACTACTAATGTCAAATACGCAGTATTTT.

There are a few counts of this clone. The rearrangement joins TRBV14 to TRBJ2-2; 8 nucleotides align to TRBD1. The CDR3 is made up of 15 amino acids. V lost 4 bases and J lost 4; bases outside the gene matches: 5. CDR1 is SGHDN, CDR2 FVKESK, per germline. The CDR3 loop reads CASSPWTGPTGELFF. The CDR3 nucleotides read TGTGCCAGCAGCCCCTGGACAGGGCCCACCGGGGAGCTGTTTTTT.

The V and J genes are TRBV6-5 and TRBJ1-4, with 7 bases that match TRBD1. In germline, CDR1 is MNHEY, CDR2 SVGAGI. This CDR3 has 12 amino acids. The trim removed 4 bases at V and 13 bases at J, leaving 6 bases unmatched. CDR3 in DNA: TGTGCCAGCAGTTTCCTGACAGGGACACTGTTTTTT. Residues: CASSFLTGTLFF.

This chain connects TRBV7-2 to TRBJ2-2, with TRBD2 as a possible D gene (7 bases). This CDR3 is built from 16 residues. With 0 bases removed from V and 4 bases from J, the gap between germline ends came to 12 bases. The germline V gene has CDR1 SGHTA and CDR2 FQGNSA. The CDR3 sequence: CASSLAIGGLTGELFF. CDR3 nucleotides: TGTGCCAGCAGCTTAGCCATCGGGGGGCTCACCGGGGAGCTGTTTTTT.